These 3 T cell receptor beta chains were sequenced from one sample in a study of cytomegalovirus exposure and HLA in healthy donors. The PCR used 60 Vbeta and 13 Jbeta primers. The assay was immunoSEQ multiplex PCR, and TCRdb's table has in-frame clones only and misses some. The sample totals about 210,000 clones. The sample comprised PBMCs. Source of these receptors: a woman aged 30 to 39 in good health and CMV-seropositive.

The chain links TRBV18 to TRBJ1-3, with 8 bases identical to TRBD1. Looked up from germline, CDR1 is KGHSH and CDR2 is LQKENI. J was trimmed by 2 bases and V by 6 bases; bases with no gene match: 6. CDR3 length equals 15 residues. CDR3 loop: CASSPGTGPGNTIYF. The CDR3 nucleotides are TGTGCCAGCTCGCCCGGGACAGGTCCTGGAAACACCATATATTTT.

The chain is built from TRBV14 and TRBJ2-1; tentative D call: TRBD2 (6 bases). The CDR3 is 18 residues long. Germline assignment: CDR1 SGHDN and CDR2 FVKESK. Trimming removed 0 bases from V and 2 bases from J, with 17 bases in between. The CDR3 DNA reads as TGTGCCAGCAGCCAAGATTCCCTAGCGCGGGGACCCTACAATGAGCAGTTCTTC. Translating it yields CASSQDSLARGPYNEQFF.

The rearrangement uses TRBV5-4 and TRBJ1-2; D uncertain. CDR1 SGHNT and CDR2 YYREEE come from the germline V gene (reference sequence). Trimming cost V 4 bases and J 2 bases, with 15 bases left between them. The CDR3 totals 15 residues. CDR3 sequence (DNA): TGTGCCAGCAGCCGACCGACGGCGGGGAACTATGGCTACACCTTC. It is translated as CASSRPTAGNYGYTF.